This T cell receptor (beta chain) appears in the sequencing data of a study of T cells in Graves' hyperthyroidism and ophthalmopathy. Amplified TCR beta CDR3 regions came from RNA transcripts. Primed by the HTBI set, a first-round RT-PCR was run on the TCR CDR3. TCRdb passed the multiplex PCR reads through MiXCR, listing each CDR3 protein once. The data show approximately 400,000 distinct CDR3 sequences, around 14% seen once. J gave up 5 bases and V 6 bases, and 3 bases lay outside the gene matches. CDR1 SNHLY and CDR2 FYNNEI come from the germline V gene. The CDR3 has 14 residues. This clonotype came up a few times. A much more abundant neighbour one base away suggests this may be a read error. This is likely a read error, given that the CDR3 carries no conserved phenylalanine or tryptophan at its end.

The rearrangement links TRBV2 to TRBJ2-2, with TRBD1 identical over 10 bases. The source of this sequence is a woman aged 18-29 years with Graves' hyperthyroidism. The sequenced sample consisted of blood. The CDR3 loop reads CASRGTGATGELFS. As DNA, the CDR3 is TGTGCCAGCAGAGGGACAGGGGCGACCGGGGAGCTGTTTTCT.